What follows are 15 T cell receptor beta chains derived from one specimen sequenced in a study of spatial heterogeneity in lung cancer. Study-wide findings and caveats: The number of expanded tumor alpha and beta chains correlated with mutation number.

Their recognized antigens are unknown. Each CDR3 protein gets one entry after TCRdb re-called the 5' RACE reads with MiXCR. Among over 10,000 distinct CDR3 sequences, approximately 4.8% were seen once, and the ten largest hold less than 25%. Time point: sample taken at primary tumor resection. Sequencing used lung tumor tissue, obtained at surgery. The receptors shown here come from a male donor with early-stage non-small cell lung cancer.

This clonotype occurred many times. Little can be read into the size of this beta chain, an off-target read in a library designed for alpha chains. J is TRBJ1-2 and V is TRBV6-5; unclear D gene. The V and J ends lost 0 bases and 5 bases respectively, with 7 bases between them. Germline assignment: CDR1 MNHEY and CDR2 SVGAGI. The CDR3 is made up of 13 amino acids. For the CDR3, the DNA is TGTGCCAGCAGTTACTCTGGAGGGTATGGCTACACCTTC. The encoded protein is CASSYSGGYGYTF.

This clonotype came up many times. A library made for alpha chains picked up this beta chain off target, so its size means little. The chain links TRBV7-8 to TRBJ2-3; tentative D call: TRBD2 (5 bases). V gave up 2 bases and J gave up 1 base, with 13 bases separating them. Germline V lookup: CDR1 SGHVS, CDR2 FQNEAQ. CDR3 length: 16 amino acids. The CDR3 spells CASSLFNGDGTDTQYF. CDR3 in DNA: TGTGCCAGCAGCTTATTTAACGGGGATGGCACAGATACGCAGTATTTT.

This clonotype was counted at least ten times. Because this beta chain is a stray read in a library intended to capture alpha chains, its abundance should not be given much weight. The chain carries TRBV7-9 and TRBJ2-5; either TRBD1 or TRBD2 may supply D (7 bases each). Trimming pared 0 bases from V and 2 bases from J, leaving 16 bases between. CDR3 length: 17 amino acids. Germline lookup yields CDR1 SEHNR and CDR2 FQNEAQ (reference sequence). The CDR3 region is CASSLASGAGGQETQYF. Written as DNA, the CDR3 is TGTGCCAGCAGCTTAGCGAGCGGGGCAGGGGGACAAGAGACCCAGTACTTC.

This clonotype was counted at least ten times. This beta chain came through as a stray read in a library set up for alpha chains, and its size says little. V is TRBV28 and J is TRBJ1-1, with a weak D call TRBD1 (5 bases). CDR1 is MDHEN and CDR2 is SYDVKM in the germline V gene. With 1 base removed from V and 9 bases from J, the gap between germline ends came to 12 bases. The CDR3 consists of 13 residues. The CDR3 is CASSLSIRAKAFF. The CDR3 region has the DNA TGTGCCAGCAGTTTATCAATCAGGGCTAAAGCTTTCTTT.

In this sample, this clonotype is medium-sized. This beta chain is a stray sequence in a library constructed for alpha chains; its clone size is not meaningful. This sequence joins TRBV7-2 and TRBJ2-3, with D tentatively TRBD2 (7 bases). Per the germline V gene, CDR1 is SGHTA and CDR2 is FQGNSA. This CDR3 is 15 amino acids long. V was clipped by 0 bases and J by 5 bases, with 12 bases between them. The CDR3: CASSLAGGQGDTQYF. CDR3 bases: TGTGCCAGCAGCTTAGCGGGGGGGCAGGGAGATACGCAGTATTTT.

Ten or more counts support this clonotype. This beta chain is an off-target read within a library intended for alpha chains, so its frequency means little. This chain joins TRBV7-2 and TRBJ1-1, with TRBD1 identical over 9 bases. The CDR3 is 14 amino acids. The V gene end was trimmed by 4 bases and the J gene end by 3 bases; junction bases not matched to a gene: 3. Germline CDR1 SGHTA, CDR2 FQGNSA. The CDR3 DNA follows: TGTGCCAGCAGCTGGGACAGGGCCTACACTGAAGCTTTCTTT. It codes for CASSWDRAYTEAFF. The full variable domain, with the rest looked up from reference TRBV7-2 and TRBJ1-1, is GAGVSQSPSNKVTEKGKDVELRCDPISGHTALYWYRQSLGQGLEFLIYFQGNSAPDKSGLPSDRFSAERTGGSVSTLTIQRTQQEDSAVYLCASSWDRAYTEAFFGQGTRLTVV.

There are many counts of this clonotype. A library made for alpha chains picked up this beta chain off target, so its size means little. The J gene is TRBJ1-5, the V gene TRBV7-8; tentatively, D is TRBD1 (5 bases). There are 15 residues in the CDR3. The germline V gene has CDR1 SGHVS and CDR2 FQNEAQ. V was shortened by 0 bases and J by 6 bases, with 12 bases between the two germline ends. CDR3 amino acids: CASSLARAIGQPQHF. The CDR3 DNA follows: TGTGCCAGCAGCTTAGCCAGGGCCATCGGTCAGCCCCAGCATTTT.

Concerning this clonotype itself: A much larger clone differs by one base, so this may be a read error. This beta chain represents an off-target read in a library built for alpha chains; its size is of limited meaning. The chain uses TRBV6-5 and TRBJ1-6; TRBD1 matches at 8 bases. Germline-derived CDR1 and CDR2 are MNHEY and SVGAGI. Trimming cost V 7 bases and J 8 bases; bases outside gene matches: 10. CDR3 length equals 15 residues. Here the CDR3 DNA reads TGTGCCAGCACTGGACAGGGAAGGAGTGATTCACCCCTCCACTTT. It encodes CASTGQGRSDSPLHF.

This clonotype has just a few counts. The library was prepared for alpha chains; this beta chain is a stray read, so its frequency means little. The genes are TRBV12-3 or TRBV12-4 and TRBJ1-5; D is unclear. CDR3 length equals 13 residues. The ends were cut back, 6 bases at V and 1 base at J, with 7 bases in the middle. The CDR3: CASRTGSNQPQHF. CDR3 nucleotide sequence: TGTGCCAGCAGGACGGGAAGCAATCAGCCCCAGCATTTT.

This clonotype was observed many times. This beta chain is a stray sequence in a library constructed for alpha chains; its clone size is not meaningful. The chain joins TRBV6-2 or TRBV6-3 to TRBJ2-1; TRBD1 aligns across 7 bases. This CDR3 region has 16 residues. Germline lookup yields CDR1 MNHEY and CDR2 SVGEGT. Trimming took 0 bases from V and 2 from J; bases not matched to a gene: 4. This CDR3 reads CASSYSTGATYNEQFF. In DNA form, the CDR3 reads TGTGCCAGCAGTTACTCTACAGGGGCAACCTACAATGAGCAGTTCTTC.

This clonotype has ten or more counts. This beta chain turned up in a library designed for alpha chains; as an off-target read, its abundance says little. The chain couples TRBV9 to TRBJ2-5; the match to TRBD1 covers 7 bases. The trim removed 4 bases at V and 1 base at J, leaving 7 bases unmatched. Germline loops: CDR1 SGDLS, CDR2 YYNGEE. CDR3 size: 15 residues. CDR3 in amino acids: CASSHGTASQETQYF. CDR3 DNA sequence: TGTGCCAGCAGCCACGGGACAGCGAGCCAAGAGACCCAGTACTTC.

There are many counts of this clonotype. Because the library targeted alpha chains, this beta chain is an off-target read whose size means little. The rearrangement links TRBV29-1 to TRBJ1-3; D remains unclear. The CDR3 extends over 15 amino acids. The V gene's germline CDR1 is SQVTM and CDR2 ANQGSEA. Trimming took off 1 base at V and 0 bases at J, with 10 bases between the two ends. The CDR3 sequence: CSVEVGGYSGNTIYF. In nucleotides, the CDR3 is TGCAGCGTTGAAGTCGGCGGCTACTCTGGAAACACCATATATTTT.

This clonotype was found many times. This beta chain represents an off-target read in a library built for alpha chains; its size is of limited meaning. The chain links TRBV28 to TRBJ2-2; D could derive from TRBD1 or TRBD2 (6 bases each). The CDR3 sequence is 16 residues long. Trimming shortened V by 3 bases and J by 3 bases, and 14 bases separated the two germline ends. CDR1 and CDR2 (germline): MDHEN, SYDVKM. This CDR3 is CASSLGPGGDTGELFF. CDR3 coding DNA: TGTGCCAGCAGTTTGGGTCCCGGGGGCGACACCGGGGAGCTGTTTTTT.

This clonotype was seen ten or more times. Little can be read into the size of this beta chain, an off-target read in a library designed for alpha chains. The chain recombines TRBV5-1 with TRBJ1-4; TRBD1 might be the D (6 bases). V lost 8 bases and J lost 3, with 11 bases in between. The germline V gene encodes CDR1 SGHRS and CDR2 YFSETQ. CDR3 size: 13 residues. DNA for the CDR3: TGCGCCAGTTTCGGGGGGCCTAATGAAAAACTGTTTTTT. This gives the protein CASFGGPNEKLFF.

A few counts support this clonotype. This beta chain is an unintended read in a library built for alpha chains; its size means little. This sequence joins TRBV11-1 and TRBJ2-2; 8 bases line up with TRBD1. The CDR3 covers 16 residues. Germline CDR1 SGHAT, CDR2 FQDESV (reference sequence). Losses at the gene ends were 4 bases for V and 1 base for J; bases not matched to a gene: 5. The CDR3 region is CASSYTTGENTGELFF. Here the CDR3 DNA reads TGTGCCAGCAGCTATACGACAGGGGAGAACACCGGGGAGCTGTTTTTT.